This T cell receptor beta chain was profiled in a study of cytomegalovirus exposure and HLA in healthy donors. Whole-study findings and limits: Among CMV-associated TCR beta chains, most appeared HLA-restricted in a later analysis. The majority of TCR sequences were rare, yet some public TCRs appeared in many donors.

Deletions cut 10 bases from V and 3 bases from J, with 13 bases between. This CDR3 region has 13 residues. Germline values: CDR1 KGHSH, CDR2 LQKENI. On this clone: Antigen specificity is unknown.

Amplification used 60 Vbeta primers and 13 Jbeta primers. Clones were sequenced by immunoSEQ multiplex PCR, and TCRdb holds only the in-frame ones, with some missing. The sample gives 95,000 to 150,000 clones, about 82% of which show up once; around 2.1% is in the top ten. The sample comprised PBMCs. This sequence joins TRBV18 and TRBJ1-5; D perhaps matches TRBD1 (5 bases). This TCR came from a man aged 50 or older in good health and CMV-seronegative. CDR3 loop: CATRGRDNQPQHF. In DNA, the CDR3 is TGTGCCACCCGGGGGAGGGACAATCAGCCCCAGCATTTT.